The 17 T cell receptor beta chains in this list originate from one sample, sequenced in a study of shared clonotypes between healthy human individuals. Clones were read by immunoSEQ multiplex PCR, and TCRdb kept only the in-frame ones, dropping some. The sample holds some 2 million clones; over 85% are singletons and the top ten take 1% to 1.3%. CD8 cells regarded as naive lacked CD45RO, were positively chosen for CCR7, and omitted terminally differentiated effector memory CD45RA+ cells. Sequenced: naive CD8+ T cells sorted from blood. These receptors all come from a man between 18 and 35 years old in good health.

The chain recombines TRBV15 with TRBJ1-5; tentatively, D is TRBD1 (6 bases). There are 15 residues in the CDR3. Looked up from germline, CDR1 is LNHNV and CDR2 is YYDKDF (reference sequence). With 3 bases removed from V and 3 bases from J, the gap between germline ends came to 12 bases. The CDR3 here is CATSSLAGDNQPQHF. The DNA of the CDR3 is TGTGCCACCAGCAGCCTCGCAGGGGACAATCAGCCCCAGCATTTT.

The chain recombines TRBV6-5 with TRBJ2-5, with a tentative D call TRBD1 (5 bases). Trimming pared 0 bases from V and 5 bases from J, leaving 13 bases between. Germline-derived CDR1 and CDR2 are MNHEY and SVGAGI. This CDR3 is built from 15 residues. As DNA, the CDR3 is TGTGCCAGCAGTTACTCGTCGCCACAGGCGGAGACCCAGTACTTC. Amino acids: CASSYSSPQAETQYF.

This chain joins TRBV28 and TRBJ2-5, with a possible D match to TRBD1 (6 bases). The CDR3 runs to 14 residues. Germline V gene sequence: CDR1 MDHEN, CDR2 SYDVKM. The V gene lost 4 bases and the J gene lost 2 bases, with 11 bases spanning the gap. CDR3 amino acids: CASSSPQGQETQYF. The CDR3 nucleotides read TGTGCCAGCAGTTCCCCACAGGGACAAGAGACCCAGTACTTC.

The chain combines TRBV27 with TRBJ2-7, with D perhaps TRBD1 or TRBD2 (5 bases each). The germline V gene encodes CDR1 MNHEY and CDR2 SMNVEV (reference sequence). This CDR3 is 15 amino acids long. With 3 bases removed from V and 0 bases from J, the gap between germline ends came to 12 bases. This CDR3 reads CASSLLGTFSYEQYF. The CDR3 region has the DNA TGTGCCAGCAGTTTGCTGGGGACGTTCTCCTACGAGCAGTACTTC.

This clone came up once. This rearrangement joins TRBV5-8 to TRBJ1-2; D call uncertain. The CDR3 consists of 13 residues. The V and J ends lost 4 bases and 7 bases respectively, with 14 bases between them. Germline values: CDR1 SGHTS, CDR2 YDEGEE. The CDR3 DNA reads TGTGCCAGCAGCCGGCGTGGTTTGCCTGGCTACACCTTC. It translates to CASSRRGLPGYTF.

V usage is TRBV5-1 and J usage is TRBJ2-1; perhaps TRBD2 as D (5 bases). Germline V CDR1 and CDR2: SGHRS, YFSETQ. V was shortened by 5 bases and J by 0 bases, with 9 bases between the two germline ends. This CDR3 has 14 residues. CDR3 coding DNA: TGCGCCAGCAGGTCGGGGTACTCCTACAATGAGCAGTTCTTC. It codes for CASRSGYSYNEQFF.

This clone is a singleton in its sample. The chain links TRBV27 to TRBJ2-1; the match to TRBD1 covers 7 bases. Germline CDR1 and CDR2: MNHEY and SMNVEV (reference sequence). Trimming removed 5 bases from V and 4 bases from J; junction bases left unmatched: 8. The CDR3 length is 15 residues. CDR3: CASSDGTEIYNEQFF. The CDR3 coding sequence is TGTGCCAGCAGTGACGGGACAGAGATTTACAATGAGCAGTTCTTC.

The CDR3 region is CASSGPEEKLFF. DNA of the CDR3: TGTGCCAGCAGTGGACCCGAGGAAAAACTGTTTTTT. The chain is built from TRBV6-5 and TRBJ1-4; D unclear. Germline CDR1 and CDR2: MNHEY and SVGAGI. V lost 5 bases, J lost 8 bases, and 9 bases lay in between. This CDR3 region has 12 residues.

This chain's CDR3 is CASSLRQDYYEQYF. The CDR3 DNA reads as TGTGCCAGCAGCCTAAGACAGGATTACTACGAGCAGTACTTC. The chain employs TRBV7-6 and TRBJ2-7, with TRBD1 as a possible D gene (6 bases). The length of the CDR3 is 14 residues. CDR1 and CDR2 (germline): SGHVS, FNYEAQ. Trimming shortened V by 5 bases and J by 3 bases, and 14 bases separated the two germline ends. The full variable domain, with the rest looked up from reference TRBV7-6 and TRBJ2-7, is GAGVSQSPRYKVTKRGQDVALRCDPISGHVSLYWYRQALGQGPEFLTYFNYEAQQDKSGLPNDRFSAERPEGSISTLTIQRTEQRDSAMYRCASSLRQDYYEQYFGPGTRLTVT.

This clone was detected a few times. CDR3 in DNA: TGTGCCAGCAGCGCCCCCCGGGACAGCAGGGGCTACACCTTC. This translates into CASSAPRDSRGYTF. V is TRBV7-9 and J is TRBJ1-2; 7 bases map to TRBD1. V was clipped by 5 bases and J by 8 bases; unmatched bases: 11. CDR1 is SEHNR and CDR2 is FQNEAQ in the germline V gene (reference sequence). The CDR3 has 14 residues.

This chain uses TRBV30 with TRBJ2-4; D perhaps matches TRBD2 (7 bases). There are 16 residues in the CDR3. Germline assignment: CDR1 GTSNPN and CDR2 SVGIG (reference sequence). V shed 2 bases and J shed 8 bases, with 22 bases lying between them. The CDR3 nucleotides are TGTGCCTGGAGTCTAAGGCCCTCGGGGGGCGAAGACATTCAGTACTTC. Residues: CAWSLRPSGGEDIQYF. Using reference TRBV30 and TRBJ2-4 for the parts outside the CDR3, the full variable domain is SQTIHQWPATLVQPVGSPLSLECTVEGTSNPNLYWYRQAAGRGLQLLFYSVGIGQISSEVPQNLSASRPQDRQFILSSKKLLLSDSGFYLCAWSLRPSGGEDIQYFGAGTRLSVL.

The chain is built from TRBV27 and TRBJ1-3; no reliable D call. V lost 3 bases, J lost 0 bases, and 9 bases lay in between. The CDR3 sequence is 15 residues long. From germline, CDR1 is MNHEY and CDR2 SMNVEV (reference sequence). The CDR3 reads CASSLTMSSGNTIYF. For the CDR3, the DNA is TGTGCCAGCAGTTTGACGATGAGCTCTGGAAACACCATATATTTT.

The chain has TRBV2 and TRBJ1-6, with 7 bases identical to TRBD1. This CDR3 has 13 residues. J was trimmed by 13 bases and V by 9 bases; bases with no gene match: 12. From germline, CDR1 is SNHLY and CDR2 FYNNEI. This CDR3 is CASTPGQEIPLHF. Here the CDR3 DNA reads TGTGCCAGTACCCCCGGACAGGAGATCCCCCTCCACTTT.

The V gene is TRBV4-1, the J gene TRBJ2-3; 9 nucleotides match TRBD1. Germline CDR1 is MGHRA and CDR2 is YSYEKL. Unmatched junction bases numbered 15, after V lost 2 bases and J lost 6 bases. The CDR3 has 18 residues. CDR3 in amino acids: CASSQQGQGKGFVDTQYF. The DNA for the CDR3 is TGCGCCAGCAGCCAACAGGGACAGGGCAAAGGATTCGTGGATACGCAGTATTTT.

Concerning this clone itself: In the same sample, other DNA sequences code for this CDR3. CDR3 DNA: TGTGCCAGCAGCTCTGGACTAGCGGGAGGCGATGAGCAGTTCTTC. Amino acids: CASSSGLAGGDEQFF. The rearrangement joins TRBV7-2 to TRBJ2-1; 14 bases align to TRBD2. Germline V CDR1 and CDR2: SGHTA, FQGNSA. V was pared by 4 bases and J by 8 bases, with 4 bases of the junction left unmatched. The CDR3 runs 15 residues.

The chain carries TRBV27 and TRBJ1-5, with 9 bases aligning to TRBD1. The V gene's germline CDR1 is MNHEY and CDR2 SMNVEV (reference sequence). The ends lost 4 bases at V and 3 bases at J; junction bases unmatched: 1. The CDR3 runs to 14 residues. The CDR3 reads CASSYRGLNQPQHF. The CDR3 DNA sequence: TGTGCCAGCAGTTACAGGGGGCTCAATCAGCCCCAGCATTTT.

Regarding this clone: The identical CDR3 is also encoded by other nucleotide sequences in the sample. CDR3 in amino acids: CASSFSGYEQYF. Written as DNA, the CDR3 is TGCGCCAGCAGCTTTTCAGGGTACGAGCAGTACTTC. The chain carries TRBV5-1 and TRBJ2-7; D might be TRBD1 (5 bases). The germline CDR1 and CDR2 sequences are SGHRS and YFSETQ. V was trimmed by 2 bases and J by 4 bases, leaving 7 bases between them. This CDR3 has 12 amino acids.